This T cell receptor (beta chain) was identified during a study of tumor-infiltrating lymphocytes in primary liver carcinoma. For the study at large: Patients had primary liver carcinoma treated by surgical resection. The patients comprised men and women between the ages of 30 and 69 years.

A single count supports this clonotype. A read error may produce the germline difference seen at one junction end. CDR1 is SGHDN and CDR2 is FVKESK in the germline V gene. This CDR3 region has 14 residues. The authors made TCR beta cDNA from about 500 ng total RNA with a constant-region primer. For TCR beta, libraries were produced by three nested multiplex PCR rounds using slightly modified ARM-PCR. Researchers ran the first two PCR rounds for ten to eleven cycles each with TRBV1-TRBV30 forward primers and a C-beta reverse primer. TCRdb recomputed calls from the multiplex PCR reads with MiXCR, one row per CDR3 protein. The sample holds almost 200,000 distinct CDR3 sequences, 65% seen once. Alongside blood RNA obtained from unsorted whole blood, germline DNA was also extracted. Chronic HBV infection was present in the patients, who were treatment-naive.

This TCR derives from a woman aged 60-75 years with primary liver carcinoma and hepatitis B virus infection. The specimen sequenced was peripheral blood. V usage is TRBV14 and J usage is TRBJ1-5, with D uncertain. DNA of the CDR3: TGTGCCAGAAGCCAAGCGGGTACCGGACAGCCCCAGCATTTT. Translating it yields CARSQAGTGQPQHF.